Presented here are 25 T cell receptor beta chains from one specimen sequenced in a study of OX40 agonist ivuxolimab in advanced cancers. Measured with immunoSEQ multiplex PCR; TCRdb has only the in-frame clones, and not every one. This sample has 77,000 or so clones, with more than 70% found just once. The sample here was CD4+ or CD8+ T cells sorted from blood, taken in a trial of the OX40 agonist ivuxolimab. The source of these receptors is an adult with an advanced solid tumor such as melanoma, head and neck, liver or kidney cancer.

This chain joins TRBV5-3 and TRBJ2-7, with a possible D match to TRBD1 (6 bases). TRBV5-3 falls under the ORF class, with uncertain function. The CDR3 is 17 residues long. V was pared by 10 bases and J by 3 bases, with 29 bases between. CDR3 nucleotide sequence: TGTGCCGGTAAACAGGGAGCCCTTTTCACCTTAATCTACGAGCAGTACTTC. Translating gives CAGKQGALFTLIYEQYF.

The chain uses TRBV18 and TRBJ2-5; 8 nucleotides line up with TRBD1. The junction had 3 bases not matched to a gene; V was cut back by 5 bases and J by 4 bases. The CDR3 runs 13 residues. Germline V gene sequence: CDR1 KGHSH, CDR2 LQKENI. CDR3 loop: CASSRTGRETQYF. The CDR3 DNA reads as TGTGCCAGCTCAAGGACAGGGCGAGAGACCCAGTACTTC.

This clone is a singleton in its sample. The chain couples TRBV7-9 to TRBJ1-1, with 8 bases lining up with TRBD1. Germline V gene lookup returns CDR1 SEHNR and CDR2 FQNEAQ (reference sequence). CDR3 length: 14 amino acids. Trimming took 5 bases from V and 1 from J; bases not matched to a gene: 3. This chain's CDR3 is CASSPGQANTEAFF. Here the CDR3 DNA reads TGTGCCAGCAGCCCGGGACAGGCGAACACTGAAGCTTTCTTT.

This chain links TRBV5-6 with TRBJ2-1; D is perhaps TRBD1 (6 bases). The germline V gene has CDR1 SGHDT and CDR2 YYEEEE. V was cut by 2 bases and J by 1 base, with 13 bases left in between. This CDR3 has 16 residues. Here the CDR3 DNA reads TGTGCCAGCAGCTTATCTCCTACAGGGTCCTACAATGAGCAGTTCTTC. Its protein product is CASSLSPTGSYNEQFF.

This chain links TRBV28 with TRBJ2-5, with TRBD1 matching over 7 bases. The CDR3 sequence is 16 residues long. V was clipped by 6 bases and J by 4 bases; unmatched bases: 14. Germline CDR1 MDHEN, CDR2 SYDVKM. The CDR3 spells CASSRTMGRGRETQYF. The DNA of the CDR3 is TGTGCCAGCAGCCGGACGATGGGCAGGGGGAGAGAGACCCAGTACTTC.

V usage is TRBV29-1 and J usage is TRBJ2-7, with D tentatively TRBD1 (6 bases). From germline, CDR1 is SQVTM and CDR2 ANQGSEA. Trimming cost V 7 bases and J 2 bases, with 12 bases left between them. The CDR3 length is 12 residues. This CDR3 reads CSAVQGTYEQYF. CDR3 bases: TGCAGCGCCGTACAGGGTACCTACGAGCAGTACTTC.

V and J are TRBV19 and TRBJ1-3; D is ambiguous. V lost 4 bases and J lost 0, with 10 bases in between. There are 15 residues in the CDR3. The V gene's germline CDR1 is LNHDA and CDR2 SQIVND (reference sequence). The chain's CDR3 is CASSTSVGSGNTIYF. Written as DNA, the CDR3 is TGTGCCAGTAGTACGTCCGTAGGCTCTGGAAACACCATATATTTT.

The chain carries TRBV7-9 and TRBJ2-1; D is perhaps TRBD1 or TRBD2 (5 bases each). V was pared by 5 bases and J by 15 bases, with 17 bases between. The CDR3 runs 12 residues. Germline V CDR1 and CDR2: SEHNR, FQNEAQ (reference sequence). The chain's CDR3 is CASSREGRPPFF. Here the CDR3 DNA reads TGTGCCAGCAGCCGTGAGGGACGGCCCCCGTTCTTC.

This clone was seen only a few times. V and J are TRBV9 and TRBJ2-5; 7 nucleotides line up with TRBD2. With V trimmed by 2 bases and J by 7 bases, 11 bases remained unmatched. The CDR3 is 15 residues long. Germline V lookup: CDR1 SGDLS, CDR2 YYNGEE. DNA for the CDR3: TGTGCCAGCAGCGTGACCACGACGCCGGGAGGGACCCAGTACTTC. This gives the protein CASSVTTTPGGTQYF.

This chain connects TRBV7-3 to TRBJ2-5; D is perhaps TRBD2 (6 bases). V dropped 6 bases and J dropped 5 bases, with 13 bases sitting between them. This CDR3 spans 13 amino acids. Germline V gives CDR1 SGHTA, CDR2 FQGTGA. The CDR3 region has the DNA TGTGCCAGCAGTAGGACGGGGGACGAGACCCAGTACTTC. Encoded protein: CASSRTGDETQYF.

The J gene is TRBJ2-3, the V gene TRBV2; the match to TRBD2 covers 8 bases. This CDR3 is 13 amino acids long. Trimming took 6 bases from V and 5 from J; bases not matched to a gene: 4. CDR1 is SNHLY and CDR2 is FYNNEI in the germline V gene. CDR3 amino acids: CASSRGGLDTQYF. The CDR3 DNA reads TGTGCCAGCAGCCGGGGGGGGCTAGATACGCAGTATTTT.

This chain connects TRBV6-6 to TRBJ2-1; tentative D call: TRBD2 (6 bases). This CDR3 region has 14 residues. Trimming took 4 bases from V and 3 from J, leaving 10 bases between them. CDR1 is MNHNY, CDR2 SVGAGI, per germline (reference sequence). CDR3 in amino acids: CASSSRTNYNEQFF. DNA for the CDR3: TGTGCCAGCAGTTCCCGGACTAACTACAATGAGCAGTTCTTC.

This clone has just a few counts. This chain joins TRBV7-2 and TRBJ1-2; D remains ambiguous. Trimming took 7 bases from V and 1 from J, leaving 7 bases between them. The length of the CDR3 is 12 residues. The germline CDR1 and CDR2 sequences are SGHTA and FQGNSA. CDR3: CASKGGNYGYTF. The CDR3 region has the DNA TGTGCCAGCAAGGGCGGTAACTATGGCTACACCTTC.

The gene calls are TRBV30 and TRBJ1-5; D uncertain. The CDR3 has 14 residues. Looked up from germline, CDR1 is GTSNPN and CDR2 is SVGIG (reference sequence). V was trimmed by 5 bases and J by 7 bases, leaving 18 bases between them. The CDR3 bases are TGTGCCTGGCAGGTGTCAGGCGGTGGGCAGCCCCAGCATTTT. It encodes CAWQVSGGGQPQHF.

The V and J genes are TRBV6-5 and TRBJ2-2; no definite D call. Germline V CDR1 and CDR2: MNHEY, SVGAGI. V was shortened by 8 bases and J by 4 bases, with 17 bases between the two germline ends. The CDR3 totals 15 residues. CDR3 amino acids: CASRPWARLTGELFF. CDR3 DNA sequence: TGTGCCAGCCGTCCGTGGGCGAGGCTCACCGGGGAGCTGTTTTTT.

V is TRBV5-4 and J is TRBJ1-4; possible D gene TRBD1, 5 bases. The CDR3 extends over 16 amino acids. Germline values: CDR1 SGHNT, CDR2 YYREEE (reference sequence). With 5 bases removed from V and 1 base from J, the gap between germline ends came to 15 bases. CDR3 sequence: CASSWAGGETNEKLFF. The CDR3, as DNA: TGTGCCAGCAGTTGGGCAGGAGGGGAAACTAATGAAAAACTGTTTTTT. Drawing the rest from reference TRBV5-4 and TRBJ1-4, the complete variable domain is ETGVTQSPTHLIKTRGQQVTLRCSSQSGHNTVSWYQQALGQGPQFIFQYYREEENGRGNFPPRFSGLQFPNYSSELNVNALELDDSALYLCASSWAGGETNEKLFFGSGTQLSVL.

This chain connects TRBV10-2 to TRBJ2-5; D not certain. Matching the DNA end better, TRBJ2-7 makes the J call doubtful. There are 14 residues in the CDR3. Per the germline V gene, CDR1 is WSHSY and CDR2 is SAAADI. The CDR3 DNA reads as TGCGCCAGCGAAGGCTCCTTGAGCTCCTACGAGCAGTACTTC. It codes for CASEGSLSSYEQYF.

The chain uses TRBV7-2 and TRBJ2-1; D is possibly TRBD2 (5 bases). Germline lookup yields CDR1 SGHTA and CDR2 FQGNSA. The CDR3 length is 12 residues. Trimming left V 6 bases short and J 9 bases short, with 12 bases between. In DNA, the CDR3 is TGTGCCAGCAGATCCGGGGTCGGTGAGCAGTTCTTC. It is translated as CASRSGVGEQFF.

This clone came up once. The chain recombines TRBV30 with TRBJ2-7; no definite D call. Germline assignment: CDR1 GTSNPN and CDR2 SVGIG (reference sequence). Trimming cost V 2 bases and J 1 base, with 9 bases left between them. The CDR3 extends over 13 amino acids. The CDR3: CAWSQAGSYEQYF. CDR3 in DNA: TGTGCCTGGAGTCAGGCTGGATCCTACGAGCAGTACTTC.

This clone has a handful of counts. The chain employs TRBV5-1 and TRBJ2-5, with TRBD1 matching over 9 bases. The CDR3 is 15 residues long. V shed 6 bases and J 5 bases; nucleotides not matched to a gene: 11. Germline V gene sequence: CDR1 SGHRS, CDR2 YFSETQ. The CDR3 DNA follows: TGCGCCAGCACCAGGGGGGACAGGGCGAAGGAGACCCAGTACTTC. Protein sequence: CASTRGDRAKETQYF.

This chain connects TRBV18 to TRBJ2-7, with a possible D match to TRBD1 (6 bases). Per germline, CDR1 KGHSH and CDR2 LQKENI. V was clipped by 3 bases and J by 9 bases, with 15 bases between them. The CDR3 consists of 13 residues. The CDR3 sequence is CASSPLATGMQYF. DNA of the CDR3: TGTGCCAGCTCACCGCTAGCAACAGGGATGCAGTACTTC.

CDR3 amino acids: CASSYLDTQYF. CDR3 nucleotides: TGTGCCAGCAGTTACTTAGATACGCAGTATTTT. This chain connects TRBV6-5 to TRBJ2-3; D remains unclear. Between the trimmed V and J ends, which lost 1 base and 5 bases, there was a span of 1 base. Germline V gene data show CDR1 as MNHEY and CDR2 as SVGAGI. The CDR3 covers 11 residues.

The chain combines TRBV11-2 with TRBJ2-3; 7 bases match TRBD1. The CDR3 has 15 residues. Trimming at V came to 3 bases and at J to 4 bases, leaving 7 bases not matched to a gene. Germline V gene sequence: CDR1 SGHAT, CDR2 FQNNGV. The CDR3 region is CASSLGSRGSDTQYF. CDR3 coding DNA: TGTGCCAGCAGCTTGGGTTCCAGGGGGTCAGATACGCAGTATTTT.

The CDR3 loop is CASSVRGTASTDTQYF. The CDR3 nucleotides are TGTGCCAGCAGCGTAAGGGGAACGGCTAGCACAGATACGCAGTATTTT. The chain recombines TRBV9 with TRBJ2-3, with a weak D call TRBD1 (5 bases). CDR3 length: 16 amino acids. Germline V CDR1 and CDR2: SGDLS, YYNGEE. V was trimmed by 1 base and J by 0 bases, leaving 12 bases between them.

The chain recombines TRBV10-1 with TRBJ2-2, with D unresolved. This CDR3 has 15 amino acids. V lost 2 bases and J lost 1, with 8 bases in between. Germline CDR1 reads WNHNN; CDR2 reads SYGVQD (reference sequence). CDR3 region: CASSEAAWNTGELFF. CDR3 nucleotides: TGCGCCAGCAGTGAGGCCGCGTGGAACACCGGGGAGCTGTTTTTT.